This T cell receptor (beta chain) is drawn from a study of blood T cells in healthy people across ages. Regarding the study as a whole: A roughly linear age-dependent decrease characterized TCR beta diversity per million T cells.

To note about this clonotype: The antigen remains unidentified.

Together with a sample-barcoded 5' primer, a J-beta primer mix was included in a second PCR lasting about 7 to 11 cycles. TCRdb recomputed calls from the 5' RACE reads with MiXCR, one row per CDR3 protein. This table has 700,000 or so distinct CDR3 sequences, less than 45% appearing once. This CDR3 comprises 15 residues. Germline lookup yields CDR1 SGHDN and CDR2 FVKESK. Trimming at V came to 5 bases and at J to 4 bases, leaving 7 bases not matched to a gene. This clonotype was sampled from a man aged 80 or over in good health. The chain employs TRBV14 and TRBJ2-7; 11 bases fit TRBD2. Material: blood. The CDR3 is CASSGTSGLHYEQYF. CDR3 coding DNA: TGTGCCAGCAGCGGGACTAGCGGACTACATTACGAGCAGTACTTC.